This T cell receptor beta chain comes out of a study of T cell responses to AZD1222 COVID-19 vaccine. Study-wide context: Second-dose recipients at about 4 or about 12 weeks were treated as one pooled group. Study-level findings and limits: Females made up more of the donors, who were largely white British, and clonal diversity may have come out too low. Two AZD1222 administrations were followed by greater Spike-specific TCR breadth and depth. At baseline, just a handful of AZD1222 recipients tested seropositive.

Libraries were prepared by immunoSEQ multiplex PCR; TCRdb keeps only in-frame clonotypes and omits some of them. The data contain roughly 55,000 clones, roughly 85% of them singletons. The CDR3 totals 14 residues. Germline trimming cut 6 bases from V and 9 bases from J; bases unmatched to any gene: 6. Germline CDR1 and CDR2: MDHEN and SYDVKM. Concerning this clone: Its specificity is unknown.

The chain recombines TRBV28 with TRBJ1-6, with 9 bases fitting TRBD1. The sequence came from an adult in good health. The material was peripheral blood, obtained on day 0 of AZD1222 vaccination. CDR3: CASSRDRESSPLHF. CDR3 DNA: TGTGCCAGCAGCAGGGACAGGGAGAGTTCACCCCTCCACTTT.